Here is one T cell receptor beta chain with its context. Antigen specificity is unknown. The data were obtained in a study of shared clonotypes between healthy human individuals. Produced via immunoSEQ multiplex PCR; TCRdb's table is partial and in-frame only. The sample holds around 610,000 clones, 96% seen once. The CDR3 loop spans 14 amino acids. Study observations and caveats: Clonotypes that were shared across a few donors made up around 5% of naive CD4 clonotypes.

Terminally differentiated effector memory CD45RA+ cells were excluded by CCR7 positive selection of CD45RO-negative cells. The receptor comes from a woman in her 30s in good health. The rearrangement uses TRBV21-1 and TRBJ1-1. TRBV21-1 is a recognized pseudogene. Sequenced material: naive CD8+ T cells sorted from blood. Here the CDR3 reads CASSKRGMNTEAFF. For the CDR3, the DNA is TGTGCCAGCAGCAAACGGGGGATGAACACTGAAGCTTTCTTT.